This T cell receptor (beta chain) stems from a study of OX40 agonist ivuxolimab in advanced cancers. Study in general: Among those enrolled, mean age was about 62 years (range about 23 to 80) and about 81% were male. Findings and caveats of the study: Clonal expansion by week 6 occurred in CD4+ and CD8+ blood T cells (at 0.1 to 3.0 mg/kg). Low clonal expansion, among the lowest seen, marked partial responders at 0.1-3.0 mg/kg. It was also the case that some nonresponders had low normalized T-cell clonal expansion.

Remarks on this clone: What it binds is unknown.

Repertoires were generated with immunoSEQ multiplex PCR, while TCRdb's copy carries only in-frame clones and drops some. Of tens of thousands of clones listed, 80% to 90% are singletons. This CDR3 is built from 15 residues. V was cut by 1 base and J by 3 bases, with 13 bases left in between. The V gene's germline CDR1 is SEHNR and CDR2 FQNEAQ (reference sequence). The sequencing here drew on CD4+ or CD8+ T cells sorted from blood, taken in a trial of the OX40 agonist ivuxolimab. This sequence was found in an adult with an advanced solid tumor such as melanoma, head and neck, liver or kidney cancer. The chain links TRBV7-9 to TRBJ2-7; D may correspond to TRBD1 or TRBD2 (6 bases each). Here the CDR3 reads CASSLGAGEVYEQYF. The CDR3 DNA follows: TGTGCCAGCAGCTTAGGAGCAGGGGAGGTCTACGAGCAGTACTTC.